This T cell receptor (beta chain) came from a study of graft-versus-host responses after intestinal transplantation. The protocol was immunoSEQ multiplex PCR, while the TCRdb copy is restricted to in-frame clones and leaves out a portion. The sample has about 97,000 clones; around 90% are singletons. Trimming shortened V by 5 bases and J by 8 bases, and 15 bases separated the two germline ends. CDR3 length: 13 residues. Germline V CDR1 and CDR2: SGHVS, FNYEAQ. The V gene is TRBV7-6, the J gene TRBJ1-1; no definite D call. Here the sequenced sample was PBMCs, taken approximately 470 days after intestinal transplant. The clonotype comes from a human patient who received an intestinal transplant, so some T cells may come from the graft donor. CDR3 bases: TGTGCCAGCAGCCGAAGTGCGGACGGGGAAGCTTTCTTT. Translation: CASSRSADGEAFF.